This TCR beta chain was observed in a study of spatial heterogeneity in lung cancer. V lost 7 bases and J lost 6; bases outside the gene matches: 9. The CDR3 is 14 amino acids. Time point given: sample taken at primary tumor resection. Each CDR3 protein is one row after TCRdb ran MiXCR on the 5' RACE reads. The sample holds around 45,000 distinct CDR3 sequences, around 15% seen once. In this sample, this clonotype turned up many times. The source was PBMCs, collected at surgery. The rearrangement uses TRBV12-3 or TRBV12-4 and TRBJ2-7; 10 bases fit TRBD1. This receptor was taken from a male donor with early-stage non-small cell lung cancer. The CDR3 sequence: CASNRRDRGGEQYF. In DNA, the CDR3 is TGTGCCAGCAATCGCCGGGACAGGGGAGGCGAGCAGTACTTC.